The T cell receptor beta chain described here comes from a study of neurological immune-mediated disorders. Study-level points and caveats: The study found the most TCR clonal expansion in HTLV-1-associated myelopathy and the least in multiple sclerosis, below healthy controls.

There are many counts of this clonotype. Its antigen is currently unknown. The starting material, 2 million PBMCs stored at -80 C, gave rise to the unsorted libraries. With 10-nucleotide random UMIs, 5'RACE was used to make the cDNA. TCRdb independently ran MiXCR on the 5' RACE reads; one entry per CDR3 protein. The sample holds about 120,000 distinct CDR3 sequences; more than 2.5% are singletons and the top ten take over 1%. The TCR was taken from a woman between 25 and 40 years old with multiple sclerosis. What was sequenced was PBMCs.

The CDR3 DNA reads TGCAGTGCTAGAGTGGCAGGGTTAGCCAAAAACATTCAGTACTTC. Residues: CSARVAGLAKNIQYF. The chain couples TRBV20-1 to TRBJ2-4, with D tentatively TRBD1 (5 bases). This CDR3 is 15 amino acids long. V dropped 1 base and J dropped 0 bases, with 10 bases sitting between them. Germline CDR1 DFQATT, CDR2 SNEGSKA (reference sequence).